This is a list of T cell receptor beta chains from one sample in a study of cytomegalovirus exposure and HLA in healthy donors. Produced via immunoSEQ multiplex PCR; TCRdb's table is partial and in-frame only. The sample has around 150,000 clones; more than 75% are singletons. Sequences were obtained from PBMCs. The receptors here all came from a human donor in good health. Both conserved end residues are part of each CDR3. Each record gives: V gene, D gene, CDR3 length, clone size, J gene, CDR3 protein, CDR3 DNA. D genes are given only for firm matches. The size entry is marked missing in some rows and otherwise reads once, few, many or a size class.

V: TRBV20-1
D: NA
length: 10
size: NA
J: TRBJ1-1
CDR3: CSVFPNEAFF
DNA: TGCAGTGTTTTCCCAAATGAAGCTTTCTTT

V: TRBV2
D: NA
length: 14
size: once
J: TRBJ1-4
CDR3: CASRKTSNGEKLFF
DNA: TGTGCCAGCAGGAAGACATCCAACGGTGAAAAACTGTTTTTT

V: TRBV7-8
D: TRBD1
length: 16
size: few
J: TRBJ2-2
CDR3: CASSWITGGLTGELFF
DNA: TGTGCCAGCAGCTGGATTACAGGGGGCCTCACCGGGGAGCTGTTTTTT

V: TRBV6-1
D: NA
length: 15
size: NA
J: TRBJ1-3
CDR3: CASRAGSVAGNTIYF
DNA: TGTGCCAGCAGGGCAGGGTCGGTCGCTGGAAACACCATATATTTT

V: TRBV6-1
D: TRBD1
length: 15
size: NA
J: TRBJ1-1
CDR3: CASSEGIPGQGEAFF
DNA: TGTGCCAGCAGTGAGGGGATTCCGGGACAGGGTGAAGCTTTCTTT

V: TRBV27
D: NA
length: 15
size: once
J: TRBJ1-2
CDR3: CASSLSGGGGYGYTF
DNA: TGTGCCAGCAGTTTATCTGGGGGCGGTGGCTATGGCTACACCTTC

V: TRBV2
D: TRBD1
length: 14
size: few
J: TRBJ1-4
CDR3: CASSTTGGEEKLFF
DNA: TGTGCCAGCAGTACAACAGGGGGCGAGGAAAAACTGTTTTTT

V: TRBV30
D: NA
length: 13
size: NA
J: TRBJ1-2
CDR3: CAWSGRDNYGYTF
DNA: TGTGCCTGGAGTGGGAGGGACAACTATGGCTACACCTTC

V: TRBV14
D: TRBD1
length: 14
size: NA
J: TRBJ2-3
CDR3: CASSHYTGGDTQYF
DNA: TGTGCCAGCAGCCATTACACAGGGGGAGATACGCAGTATTTT

V: TRBV5-4
D: TRBD1
length: 16
size: NA
J: TRBJ2-2
CDR3: CASSFIQGIGTGELFF
DNA: TGTGCCAGCAGCTTCATACAGGGGATAGGGACCGGGGAGCTGTTTTTT

V: TRBV7-9
D: NA
length: 16
size: once
J: TRBJ1-6
CDR3: CASSLPTGNVGSPLHF
DNA: TGTGCCAGCAGCTTACCAACAGGGAATGTAGGTTCACCCCTCCACTTT

V: TRBV6-5
D: NA
length: 11
size: once
J: TRBJ2-1
CDR3: CASSSRDEQFF
DNA: TGTGCCAGCAGTTCCCGGGATGAGCAGTTCTTC

V: TRBV7-8
D: TRBD1
length: 15
size: NA
J: TRBJ2-2
CDR3: CASSLAGTGAGELFF
DNA: TGTGCCAGCAGCTTAGCCGGGACAGGGGCCGGGGAGCTGTTTTTT

V: TRBV4-2
D: TRBD1
length: 15
size: NA
J: TRBJ1-1
CDR3: CASSRGGQSNTEAFF
DNA: TGTGCCAGCAGCCGTGGGGGACAGTCGAACACTGAAGCTTTCTTT

V: TRBV28
D: NA
length: 11
size: NA
J: TRBJ1-2
CDR3: CASSFGVGYTF
DNA: TGTGCCAGCAGTTTCGGGGTTGGCTACACCTTC

V: TRBV30
D: NA
length: 14
size: NA
J: TRBJ2-2
CDR3: CAWSVLASTGELFF
DNA: TGTGCCTGGAGTGTATTAGCGAGCACCGGGGAGCTGTTTTTT

V: TRBV5-1
D: NA
length: 15
size: NA
J: TRBJ1-4
CDR3: CASSLEGRGGEKLFF
DNA: TGCGCCAGCAGCTTGGAGGGGAGGGGAGGTGAAAAACTGTTTTTT

V: TRBV18
D: NA
length: 14
size: NA
J: TRBJ1-1
CDR3: CASSRGELNTEAFF
DNA: TGTGCCAGCTCCCGAGGAGAGTTGAACACTGAAGCTTTCTTT

V: TRBV6-5
D: TRBD2
length: 14
size: NA
J: TRBJ2-7
CDR3: CASRTGGAVGGQYF
DNA: TGTGCCAGCAGAACGGGGGGGGCCGTTGGTGGGCAGTACTTC

V: TRBV2
D: TRBD2
length: 15
size: NA
J: TRBJ2-5
CDR3: CASSETSGGEETQYF
DNA: TGTGCCAGCAGTGAGACTAGCGGGGGAGAAGAGACCCAGTACTTC

V: TRBV7-2
D: NA
length: 16
size: NA
J: TRBJ2-1
CDR3: CASSPSGVSSYNEQFF
DNA: TGTGCCAGCAGCCCATCCGGGGTTAGCTCCTACAATGAGCAGTTCTTC

V: TRBV2
D: TRBD1
length: 16
size: NA
J: TRBJ2-2
CDR3: CASSDGTASGTGELFF
DNA: TGTGCCAGCAGCGATGGGACAGCCTCGGGCACCGGGGAGCTGTTTTTT

V: TRBV4-2
D: TRBD2
length: 19
size: few
J: TRBJ2-1
CDR3: CASSHERVGRGSSYNEQFF
DNA: TGTGCCAGCAGCCATGAACGGGTCGGGAGGGGGAGCTCCTACAATGAGCAGTTCTTC

V: TRBV2
D: NA
length: 13
size: NA
J: TRBJ1-2
CDR3: CASSENLNYGYTF
DNA: TGTGCCAGCAGTGAAAATCTTAACTATGGCTACACCTTC

V: TRBV14
D: TRBD1
length: 15
size: NA
J: TRBJ2-2
CDR3: CASSRAQGAGGELFF
DNA: TGTGCCAGCAGCAGAGCGCAGGGGGCTGGCGGGGAGCTGTTTTTT

V: TRBV29-1
D: NA
length: 15
size: NA
J: TRBJ1-5
CDR3: CSVDPADYSNQPQHF
DNA: TGCAGCGTTGACCCCGCGGACTATAGCAATCAGCCCCAGCATTTT

V: TRBV18
D: NA
length: 14
size: NA
J: TRBJ2-7
CDR3: CASSPRVTSYEQYF
DNA: TGTGCCAGCTCACCGCGAGTCACCTCCTACGAGCAGTACTTC

V: TRBV6-1
D: TRBD1
length: 14
size: once
J: TRBJ2-7
CDR3: CASTAYRGHYEQYF
DNA: TGTGCCAGCACCGCGTACAGGGGCCACTACGAGCAGTACTTC